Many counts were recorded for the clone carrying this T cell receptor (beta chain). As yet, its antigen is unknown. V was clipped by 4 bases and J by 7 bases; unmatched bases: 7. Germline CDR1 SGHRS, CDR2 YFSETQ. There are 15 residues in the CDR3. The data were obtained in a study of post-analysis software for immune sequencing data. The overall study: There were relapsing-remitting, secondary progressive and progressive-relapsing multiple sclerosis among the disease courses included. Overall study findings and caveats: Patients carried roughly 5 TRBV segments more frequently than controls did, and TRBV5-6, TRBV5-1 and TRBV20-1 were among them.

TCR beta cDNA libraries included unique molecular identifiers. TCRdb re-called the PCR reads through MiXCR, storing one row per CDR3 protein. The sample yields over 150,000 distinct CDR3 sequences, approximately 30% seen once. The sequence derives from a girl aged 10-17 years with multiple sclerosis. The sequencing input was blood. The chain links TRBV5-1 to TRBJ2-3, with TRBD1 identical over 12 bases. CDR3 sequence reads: CASSPAGTGGYTQYF. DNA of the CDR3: TGCGCCAGCAGCCCCGCCGGGACAGGGGGCTATACGCAGTATTTT. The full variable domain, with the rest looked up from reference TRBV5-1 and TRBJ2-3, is KAGVTQTPRYLIKTRGQQVTLSCSPISGHRSVSWYQQTPGQGLQFLFEYFSETQRNKGNFPGRFSGRQFSNSRSEMNVSTLELGDSALYLCASSPAGTGGYTQYFGPGTRLTVL.